This is a list of T cell receptor beta chains from one sample in a study of a mutant IDH1 vaccine in newly diagnosed glioma. The table came from immunoSEQ multiplex PCR; TCRdb's copy has only in-frame clones and leaves some out. The profile shows more than 80,000 clones, under 90% of them singletons. The source was PBMCs, collected from a glioma patient treated with radiotherapy, temozolomide or both. These receptors came from a woman in her forties or fifties with glioma. The CDR3 runs from the conserved cysteine through the conserved F or W. A D gene is named only where the DNA matches it firmly. Clone sizes are given selectively: once, few, many, or a class where the clone is expanded.

CDR3 protein	CDR3 DNA	clone size	V gene	J gene	D gene
CASTWGTGNTEAFF	TGTGCCAGCACCTGGGGGACAGGGAACACTGAAGCTTTCTTT	.	TRBV25-1	TRBJ1-1	TRBD1
CASSVSGGLNEKLFF	TGTGCCAGCAGCGTAAGTGGGGGGCTAAATGAAAAACTGTTTTTT	.	TRBV9	TRBJ1-4	.
CASSVEGGEQYF	TGTGCCAGCAGCGTAGAAGGGGGCGAGCAGTACTTC	.	TRBV9	TRBJ2-7	.
CASSPQSYGYTF	TGTGCCAGCAGCCCACAGAGCTATGGCTACACCTTC	.	TRBV9	TRBJ1-2	.
CASTAGRGSYGYTF	TGTGCCAGCACCGCAGGGAGGGGGTCCTATGGCTACACCTTC	.	TRBV6-1	TRBJ1-2	.
CASSPWAGGQSGNTIYF	TGTGCCAGCAGCCCCTGGGCGGGGGGGCAATCAGGAAACACCATATATTTT	.	TRBV7-2	TRBJ1-3	.
CASSLASGGMPDTQYF	TGTGCCAGCAGCTTGGCCTCAGGGGGCATGCCAGATACGCAGTATTTT	few	TRBV5-4	TRBJ2-3	TRBD1
CASSRGTGRTAYEQYF	TGCGCCAGCAGCAGGGGAACAGGTCGTACCGCCTACGAGCAGTACTTC	.	TRBV4-3	TRBJ2-7	.
CASSRLEIADEQFF	TGTGCCAGCAGTCGCCTCGAGATAGCAGATGAGCAGTTCTTC	.	TRBV6-6	TRBJ2-1	.
CASSLTGTGVSYEQYF	TGCGCCAGCAGCCTCACCGGGACAGGGGTGTCCTACGAGCAGTACTTC	.	TRBV4-1	TRBJ2-7	TRBD1
CASNRGHETQYF	TGTGCCAGCAACAGGGGACACGAGACCCAGTACTTC	.	TRBV6-5	TRBJ2-5	TRBD1
CASSPRPWAFAKNIQYF	TGTGCCAGCAGCCCTCGCCCGTGGGCCTTTGCCAAAAACATTCAGTACTTC	.	TRBV27	TRBJ2-4	.
CASSIDDRDRGRMNTEAFF	TGTGCCAGTAGTATAGACGACCGGGACAGGGGGCGCATGAACACTGAAGCTTTCTTT	.	TRBV19	TRBJ1-1	TRBD1
CASSKAPGPQHF	TGTGCCAGCAGCAAAGCACCGGGTCCCCAGCATTTT	few	TRBV21-1	TRBJ1-5	.
CASSPPGQGAWGYTF	TGTGCCAGCAGTCCCCCCGGACAGGGGGCTTGGGGCTACACCTTC	once	TRBV27	TRBJ1-2	TRBD1
CASSAETGPYGYTF	TGTGCCAGCAGCGCGGAGACAGGGCCCTATGGCTACACCTTC	.	TRBV9	TRBJ1-2	TRBD1
CASSLSLREQYF	TGTGCCAGCAGCTTATCTCTTAGGGAGCAGTACTTC	.	TRBV13	TRBJ2-7	.
CASSLGQGSYQPQHF	TGCGCCAGCAGCTTGGGACAGGGGAGTTATCAGCCCCAGCATTTT	.	TRBV5-1	TRBJ1-5	TRBD1
CASSLVLTGGWTEAFF	TGCGCCAGCAGCTTGGTCTTGACAGGGGGATGGACTGAAGCTTTCTTT	.	TRBV5-1	TRBJ1-1	TRBD1
CAGARLAGSQETQYF	TGTGCTGGGGCTCGGCTAGCGGGGAGCCAAGAGACCCAGTACTTC	.	TRBV7-7	TRBJ2-5	TRBD2
CASRRPGRGTEAFF	TGTGCCAGCAGGAGGCCGGGACGAGGGACTGAAGCTTTCTTT	.	TRBV27	TRBJ1-1	.
CASRSRGQGSYGYTF	TGTGCCAGCAGGAGTAGGGGACAGGGGTCCTATGGCTACACCTTC	.	TRBV5-8	TRBJ1-2	TRBD1
CSVGQSQETQYF	TGCAGCGTTGGGCAGTCCCAAGAGACCCAGTACTTC	.	TRBV29-1	TRBJ2-5	.
CASSQLVISGNTIYF	TGTGCCAGCAGCCAATTGGTCATCTCTGGAAACACCATATATTTT	.	TRBV7-2	TRBJ1-3	.
CASSPRLNSGNTIYF	TGTGCCAGCAGCCCAAGATTGAACTCTGGAAACACCATATATTTT	.	TRBV6-1	TRBJ1-3	.
CASSISLGTSGGRQETQYF	TGTGCCAGTAGTATAAGCCTCGGGACATCGGGAGGTAGGCAAGAGACCCAGTACTTC	.	TRBV19	TRBJ2-5	.
CASSVGGTTEAFF	TGTGCCAGCAGCGTAGGGGGGACCACTGAAGCTTTCTTT	once	TRBV5-6	TRBJ1-1	.
CAGSEQPAGGEAFF	TGTGCCGGCAGTGAACAGCCTGCGGGTGGTGAAGCTTTCTTT	.	TRBV6-1	TRBJ1-1	.
CASSPPSGVNTEAFF	TGTGCCAGCTCACCACCATCAGGGGTCAACACTGAAGCTTTCTTT	once	TRBV18	TRBJ1-1	.
CASSLGRRKETQYF	TGCGCCAGCAGCTTGGGTAGGCGGAAAGAGACCCAGTACTTC	.	TRBV5-1	TRBJ2-5	.
CASSLGHLSQPQHF	TGTGCCAGCAGCTTAGGGCACCTAAGTCAGCCCCAGCATTTT	.	TRBV11-3	TRBJ1-5	.
CASSVTGWASPLHF	TGTGCCAGTAGTGTCACAGGGTGGGCTTCACCCCTCCACTTT	.	TRBV19	TRBJ1-6	.
CASSPYSSSYEQYF	TGCGCCAGCAGCCCCTACAGTAGCTCCTACGAGCAGTACTTC	.	TRBV5-1	TRBJ2-7	.
CASSLDRDHYGYTF	TGTGCCAGCAGTTTGGACAGGGACCACTATGGCTACACCTTC	.	TRBV28	TRBJ1-2	TRBD1
CAIWWADTQYF	TGTGCCATCTGGTGGGCAGATACGCAGTATTTT	.	TRBV10-3	TRBJ2-3	.
CASSIRGNQPQHF	TGTGCCAGTAGTATCCGAGGCAATCAGCCCCAGCATTTT	many	TRBV19	TRBJ1-5	.
CASSQGGIPNEKLFF	TGCGCCAGCAGCCAAGGGGGGATTCCTAATGAAAAACTGTTTTTT	.	TRBV4-3	TRBJ1-4	.
CATSRDPISSNQPQHF	TGTGCCACCAGCAGAGATCCTATAAGTAGCAATCAGCCCCAGCATTTT	.	TRBV15	TRBJ1-5	.
CASRPPGTFGGYTF	TGTGCCAGCCGTCCACCCGGGACCTTTGGTGGCTACACCTTC	.	TRBV27	TRBJ1-2	.
CSVPMPGNTIYF	TGCAGCGTTCCGATGCCTGGAAACACCATATATTTT	once	TRBV29-1	TRBJ1-3	.
CASSQPVDRLTEAFF	TGTGCCAGCAGCCAGCCCGTGGACAGGCTCACTGAAGCTTTCTTT	.	TRBV7-2	TRBJ1-1	TRBD1
CASGSGGSQPQHF	TGTGCTAGTGGTTCTGGGGGAAGTCAGCCCCAGCATTTT	.	TRBV12-5	TRBJ1-5	.
CASSLAVTDTQYF	TGCGCCAGCAGCTTGGCCGTGACAGATACGCAGTATTTT	.	TRBV5-1	TRBJ2-3	.
CASSATANGGRF	TGTGCCAGCAGTGCGACGGCTAACGGGGGGCGGTTC	.	TRBV2	TRBJ2-7	.
CASSLGTGASYEQYF	TGTGCCAGCAGCCTTGGGACAGGGGCATCCTACGAGCAGTACTTC	.	TRBV7-2	TRBJ2-7	TRBD1
CASRSESSYNSPLHF	TGTGCCAGTCGGTCCGAGAGCTCCTATAATTCACCCCTCCACTTT	.	TRBV19	TRBJ1-6	.
CASSAFYEQYF	TGTGCCAGCAGCGCATTCTACGAGCAGTACTTC	.	TRBV7-2	TRBJ2-7	.
CASPRGFSGNTIYF	TGCGCCAGCCCCCGGGGTTTTAGTGGAAACACCATATATTTT	.	TRBV10-1	TRBJ1-3	.
CAISEESLVQPQHF	TGTGCCATCAGTGAGGAGTCCCTTGTCCAGCCCCAGCATTTT	.	TRBV10-3	TRBJ1-5	.
CSVELVGQYEQYF	TGCAGCGTTGAATTGGTGGGACAGTACGAGCAGTACTTC	.	TRBV29-1	TRBJ2-7	TRBD1
CASSPPNYGYTF	TGTGCCAGCAGCCCACCTAACTATGGCTACACCTTC	.	TRBV7-2	TRBJ1-2	.
CASSTGQGNIGELFF	TGTGCCAGCAGCACCGGACAGGGGAATATCGGGGAGCTGTTTTTT	.	TRBV6-1	TRBJ2-2	TRBD1
CASSPDGGSSNQPQHF	TGTGCCAGCAGCCCGGACGGAGGTTCTAGCAATCAGCCCCAGCATTTT	.	TRBV7-2	TRBJ1-5	.
CATSRDLTGKPRAFF	TGTGCCACCAGCAGAGATCTTACTGGAAAGCCTCGGGCTTTCTTT	.	TRBV15	TRBJ1-1	.
CASSQEGDNYNSPLHF	TGTGCCAGCAGCCAAGAGGGGGACAACTATAATTCACCCCTCCACTTT	.	TRBV4-2	TRBJ1-6	.
CASSLGLAEETQYF	TGTGCCAGCAGCTTGGGACTAGCGGAAGAGACCCAGTACTTC	.	TRBV7-9	TRBJ2-5	TRBD2
CASSIGREGTEAFF	TGTGCCAGTAGTATTGGGCGGGAAGGAACTGAAGCTTTCTTT	.	TRBV19	TRBJ1-1	.